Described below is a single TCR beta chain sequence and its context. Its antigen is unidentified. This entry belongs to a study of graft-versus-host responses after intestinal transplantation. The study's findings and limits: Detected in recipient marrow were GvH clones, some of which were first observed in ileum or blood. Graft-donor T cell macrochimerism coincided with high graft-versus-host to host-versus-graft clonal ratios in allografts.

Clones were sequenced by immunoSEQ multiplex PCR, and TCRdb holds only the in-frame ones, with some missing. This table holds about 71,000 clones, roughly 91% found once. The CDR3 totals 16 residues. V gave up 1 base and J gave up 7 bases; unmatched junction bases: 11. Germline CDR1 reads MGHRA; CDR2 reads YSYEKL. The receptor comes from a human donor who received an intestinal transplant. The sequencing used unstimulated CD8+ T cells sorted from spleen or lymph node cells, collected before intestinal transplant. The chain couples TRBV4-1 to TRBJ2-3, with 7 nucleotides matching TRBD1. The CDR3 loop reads CASSQGRGQKSNTQYF. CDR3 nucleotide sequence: TGCGCCAGCAGCCAAGGTAGGGGACAGAAGTCGAATACGCAGTATTTT.